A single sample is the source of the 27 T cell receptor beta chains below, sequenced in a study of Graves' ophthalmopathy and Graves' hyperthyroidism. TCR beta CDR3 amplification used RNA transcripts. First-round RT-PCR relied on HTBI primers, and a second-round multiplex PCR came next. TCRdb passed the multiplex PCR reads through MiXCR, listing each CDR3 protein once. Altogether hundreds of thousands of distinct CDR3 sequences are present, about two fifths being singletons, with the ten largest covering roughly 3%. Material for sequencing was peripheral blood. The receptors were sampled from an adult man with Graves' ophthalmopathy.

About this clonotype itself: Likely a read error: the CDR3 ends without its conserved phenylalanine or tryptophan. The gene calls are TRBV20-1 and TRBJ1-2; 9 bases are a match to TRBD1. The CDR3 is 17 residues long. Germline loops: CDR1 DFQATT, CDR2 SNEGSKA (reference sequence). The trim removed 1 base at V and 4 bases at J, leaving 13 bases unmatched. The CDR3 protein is CSARVGIGTGTFYGYTL. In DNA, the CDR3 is TGCAGTGCTAGAGTCGGGATCGGGACAGGGACATTCTATGGCTACACCCTC.

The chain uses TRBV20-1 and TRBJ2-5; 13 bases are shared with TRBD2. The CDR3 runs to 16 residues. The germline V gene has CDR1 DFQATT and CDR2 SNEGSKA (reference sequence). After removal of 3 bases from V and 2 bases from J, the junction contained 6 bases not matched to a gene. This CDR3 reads CSARGLAGCVQETQYF. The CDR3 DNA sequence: TGCAGTGCTAGGGGACTAGCGGGGTGCGTTCAAGAGACCCAGTACTTC.

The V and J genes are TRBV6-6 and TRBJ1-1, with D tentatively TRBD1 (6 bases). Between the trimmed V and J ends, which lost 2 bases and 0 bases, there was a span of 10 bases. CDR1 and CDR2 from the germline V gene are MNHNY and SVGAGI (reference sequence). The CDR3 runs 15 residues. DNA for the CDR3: TGTGCCAGCAGTTACCATGGGGGCATGAACACTGAAGCTTTCTTT. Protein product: CASSYHGGMNTEAFF.

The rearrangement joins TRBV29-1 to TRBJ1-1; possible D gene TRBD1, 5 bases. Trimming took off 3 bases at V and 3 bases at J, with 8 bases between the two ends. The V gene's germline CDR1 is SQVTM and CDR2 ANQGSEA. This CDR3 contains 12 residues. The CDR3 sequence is CSVDRDYTEAFF. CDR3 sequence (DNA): TGCAGCGTTGACAGGGACTACACTGAAGCTTTCTTT.

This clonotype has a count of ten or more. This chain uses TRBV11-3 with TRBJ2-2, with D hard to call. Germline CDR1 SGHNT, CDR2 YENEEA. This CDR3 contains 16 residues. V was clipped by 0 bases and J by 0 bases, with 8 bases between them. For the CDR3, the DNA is TGTGCCAGCAGCTTAGACCTCGGCACGAACACCGGGGAGCTGTTTTTT. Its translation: CASSLDLGTNTGELFF. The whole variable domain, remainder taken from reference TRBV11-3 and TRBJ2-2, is EAGVVQSPRYKIIEKKQPVAFWCNPISGHNTLYWYLQNLGQGPELLIRYENEEAVDDSQLPKDRFSAERLKGVDSTLKIQPAELGDSAVYLCASSLDLGTNTGELFFGEGSRLTVL.

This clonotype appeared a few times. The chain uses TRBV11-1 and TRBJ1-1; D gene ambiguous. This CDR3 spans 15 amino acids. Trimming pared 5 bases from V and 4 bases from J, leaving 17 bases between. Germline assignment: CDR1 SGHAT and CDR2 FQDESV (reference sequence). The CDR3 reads CASSPRGGPGTEAFF. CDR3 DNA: TGTGCCAGCAGCCCACGGGGAGGGCCGGGCACTGAAGCTTTCTTT.

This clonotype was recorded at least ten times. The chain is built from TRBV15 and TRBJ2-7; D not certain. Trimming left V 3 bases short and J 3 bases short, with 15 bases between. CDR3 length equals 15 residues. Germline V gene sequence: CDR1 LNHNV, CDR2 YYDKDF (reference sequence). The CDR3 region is CATSRGSTMGYEQYF. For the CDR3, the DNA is TGTGCCACCAGCAGGGGTTCGACAATGGGCTACGAGCAGTACTTC.

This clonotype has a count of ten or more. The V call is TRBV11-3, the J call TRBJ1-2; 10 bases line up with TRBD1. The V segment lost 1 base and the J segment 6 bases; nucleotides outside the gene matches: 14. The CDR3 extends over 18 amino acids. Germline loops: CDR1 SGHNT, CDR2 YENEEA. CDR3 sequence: CASSLGPTGTGVGNGYTF. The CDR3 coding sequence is TGTGCCAGCAGCTTAGGCCCGACCGGGACAGGGGTCGGTAATGGCTACACCTTC.

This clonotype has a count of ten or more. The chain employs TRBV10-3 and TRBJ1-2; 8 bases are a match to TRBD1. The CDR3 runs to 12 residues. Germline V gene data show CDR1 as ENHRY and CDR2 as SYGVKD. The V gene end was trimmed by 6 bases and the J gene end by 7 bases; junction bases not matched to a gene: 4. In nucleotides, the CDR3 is TGTGCCATCAGGCCGGACAGGGCTGGCTACACCTTC. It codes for CAIRPDRAGYTF.

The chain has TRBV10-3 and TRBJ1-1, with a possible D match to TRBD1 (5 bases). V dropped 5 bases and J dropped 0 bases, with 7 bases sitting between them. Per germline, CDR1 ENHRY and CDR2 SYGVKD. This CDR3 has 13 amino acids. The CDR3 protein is CAISRQLNTEAFF. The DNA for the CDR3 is TGTGCCATCAGTAGACAGCTGAACACTGAAGCTTTCTTT.

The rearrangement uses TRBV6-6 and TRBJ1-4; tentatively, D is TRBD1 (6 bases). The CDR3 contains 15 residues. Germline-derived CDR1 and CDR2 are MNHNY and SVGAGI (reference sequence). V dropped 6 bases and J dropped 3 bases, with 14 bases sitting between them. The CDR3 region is CASRYTGLANEKLFF. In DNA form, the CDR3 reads TGTGCCAGCAGATATACAGGGTTGGCTAATGAAAAACTGTTTTTT.

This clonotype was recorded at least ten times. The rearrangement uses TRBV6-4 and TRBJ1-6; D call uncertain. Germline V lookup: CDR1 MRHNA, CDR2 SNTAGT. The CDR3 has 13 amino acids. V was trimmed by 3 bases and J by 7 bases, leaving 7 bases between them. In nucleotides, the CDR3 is TGTGCCAGCAGTGAACGCAGAAATTCACCCCTCCACTTT. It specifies CASSERRNSPLHF.

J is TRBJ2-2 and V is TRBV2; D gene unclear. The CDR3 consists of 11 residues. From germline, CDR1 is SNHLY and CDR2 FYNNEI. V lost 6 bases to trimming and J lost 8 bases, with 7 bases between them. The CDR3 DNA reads TGTGCCAGCAGGGACCAAGGGGAGCTGTTTTTT. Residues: CASRDQGELFF.

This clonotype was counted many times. The CDR3 here is CASRRQMNTEAFF. In DNA form, the CDR3 reads TGTGCCAGCAGGCGACAGATGAACACTGAAGCTTTCTTT. This chain joins TRBV12-3 or TRBV12-4 and TRBJ1-1; D may be TRBD1 (5 bases). V was cut by 6 bases and J by 0 bases, with 8 bases left in between. This CDR3 has 13 amino acids.

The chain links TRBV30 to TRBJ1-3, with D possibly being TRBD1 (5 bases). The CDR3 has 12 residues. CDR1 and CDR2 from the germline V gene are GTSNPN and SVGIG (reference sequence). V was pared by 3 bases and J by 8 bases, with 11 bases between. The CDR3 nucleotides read TGTGCCTGGAGACGCGGGACGGACACCATATATTTT. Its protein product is CAWRRGTDTIYF. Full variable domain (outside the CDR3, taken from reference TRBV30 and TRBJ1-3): SQTIHQWPATLVQPVGSPLSLECTVEGTSNPNLYWYRQAAGRGLQLLFYSVGIGQISSEVPQNLSASRPQDRQFILSSKKLLLSDSGFYLCAWRRGTDTIYFGEGSWLTVV.

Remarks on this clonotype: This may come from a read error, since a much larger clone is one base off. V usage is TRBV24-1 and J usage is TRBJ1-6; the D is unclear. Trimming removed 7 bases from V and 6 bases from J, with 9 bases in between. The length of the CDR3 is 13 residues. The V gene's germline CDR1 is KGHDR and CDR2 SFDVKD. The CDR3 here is CATSAYSNSPLHF. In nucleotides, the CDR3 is TGTGCCACCAGCGCCTACAGTAATTCACCCCTCCACTTT.

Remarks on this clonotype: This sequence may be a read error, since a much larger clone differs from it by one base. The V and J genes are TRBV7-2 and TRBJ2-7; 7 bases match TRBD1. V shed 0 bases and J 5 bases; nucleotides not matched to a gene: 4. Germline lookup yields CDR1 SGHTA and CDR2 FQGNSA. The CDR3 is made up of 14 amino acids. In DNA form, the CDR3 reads TGTGCCAGCAGCTTAGCGACAGGGTATAACGAGCAGTACTTC. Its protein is CASSLATGYNEQYF.

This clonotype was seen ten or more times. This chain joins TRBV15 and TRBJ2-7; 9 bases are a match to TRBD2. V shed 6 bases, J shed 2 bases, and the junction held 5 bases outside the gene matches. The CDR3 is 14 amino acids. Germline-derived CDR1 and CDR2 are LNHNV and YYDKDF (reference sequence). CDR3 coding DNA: TGTGCCACCAGGAGTAGCGGGGGCACCTACGAGCAGTACTTC. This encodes CATRSSGGTYEQYF.

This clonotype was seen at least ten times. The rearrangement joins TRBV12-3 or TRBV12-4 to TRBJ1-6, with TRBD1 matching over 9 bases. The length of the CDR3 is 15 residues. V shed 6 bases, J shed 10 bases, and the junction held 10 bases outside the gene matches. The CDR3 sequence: CASRDPGTGISPLHF. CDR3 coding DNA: TGTGCCAGCAGGGACCCCGGGACAGGGATCTCACCCCTCCACTTT.

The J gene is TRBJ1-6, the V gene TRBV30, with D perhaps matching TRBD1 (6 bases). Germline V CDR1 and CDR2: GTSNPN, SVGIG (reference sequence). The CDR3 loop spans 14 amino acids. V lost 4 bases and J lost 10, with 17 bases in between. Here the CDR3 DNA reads TGTGCCTGGACCCGAGGGGGATCATCCTCACCCCTCCACTTT. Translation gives CAWTRGGSSSPLHF.

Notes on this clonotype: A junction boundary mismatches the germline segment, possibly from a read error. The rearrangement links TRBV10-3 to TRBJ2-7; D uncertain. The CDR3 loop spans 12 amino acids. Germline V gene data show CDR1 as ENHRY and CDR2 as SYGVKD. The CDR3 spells CANSLGSYEQYF. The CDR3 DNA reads TGTGCCAACAGTTTAGGATCATACGAGCAGTACTTC.

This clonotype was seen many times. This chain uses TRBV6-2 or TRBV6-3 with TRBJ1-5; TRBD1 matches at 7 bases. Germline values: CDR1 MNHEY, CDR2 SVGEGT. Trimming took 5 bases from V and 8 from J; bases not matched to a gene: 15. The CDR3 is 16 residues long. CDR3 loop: CASSRPKDRPVEPQHF. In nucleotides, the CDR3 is TGTGCCAGCAGTCGACCCAAGGACAGGCCAGTGGAGCCCCAGCATTTT.

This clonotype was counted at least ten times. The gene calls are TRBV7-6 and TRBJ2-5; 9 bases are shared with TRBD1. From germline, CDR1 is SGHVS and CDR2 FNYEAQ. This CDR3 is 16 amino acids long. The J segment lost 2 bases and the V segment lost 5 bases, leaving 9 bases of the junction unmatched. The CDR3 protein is CASSKNRGHNQETQYF. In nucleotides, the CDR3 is TGTGCCAGCAGCAAAAACAGGGGGCACAATCAAGAGACCCAGTACTTC.

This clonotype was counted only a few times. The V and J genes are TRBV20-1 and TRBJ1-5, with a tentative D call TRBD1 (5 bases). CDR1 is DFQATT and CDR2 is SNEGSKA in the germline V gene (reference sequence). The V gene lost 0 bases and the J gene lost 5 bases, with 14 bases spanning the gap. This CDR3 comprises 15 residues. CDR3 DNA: TGCAGTGCTAGAGAAGGCATAAGAGGGGATCAGCCCCAGCATTTT. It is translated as CSAREGIRGDQPQHF.

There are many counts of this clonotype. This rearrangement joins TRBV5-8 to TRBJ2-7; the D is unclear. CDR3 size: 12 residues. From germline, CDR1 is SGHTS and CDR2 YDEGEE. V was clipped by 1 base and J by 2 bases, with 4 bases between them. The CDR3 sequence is CASSLQTYEQYF. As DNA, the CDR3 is TGTGCCAGCAGCTTGCAGACCTACGAGCAGTACTTC.

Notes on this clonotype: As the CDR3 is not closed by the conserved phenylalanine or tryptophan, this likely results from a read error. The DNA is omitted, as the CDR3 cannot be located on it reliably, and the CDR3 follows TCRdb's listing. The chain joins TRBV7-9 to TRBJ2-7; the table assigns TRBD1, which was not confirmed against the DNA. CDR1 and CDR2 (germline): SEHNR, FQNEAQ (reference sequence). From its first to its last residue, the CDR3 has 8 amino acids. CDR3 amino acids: CASSSTRT.

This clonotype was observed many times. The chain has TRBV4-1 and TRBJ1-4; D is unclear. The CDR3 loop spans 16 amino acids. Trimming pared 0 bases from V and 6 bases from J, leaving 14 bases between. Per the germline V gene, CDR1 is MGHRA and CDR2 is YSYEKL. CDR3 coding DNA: TGCGCCAGCAGCCAAGATCGACAACCCTGGGATGAAAAACTGTTTTTT. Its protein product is CASSQDRQPWDEKLFF.